These 4 T cell receptor beta chains originate from one sample sequenced in a study of CD8+CD57+ T cells in acquired aplastic anemia (dated by TCRdb to between 2018 and 2020). The patients picked for sequencing were ones in whom flow cytometry had shown an expansion of CD8+CD57+ cells. These reads were obtained on an Illumina HiSeq 2000. Profiling of TCR beta VDJ combinations and CDR3 sequences used genomic DNA as the template. TCRdb trimmed public reads at Q25 via fastp, called clones via MiXCR and kept in-frame beta chains. Identical CDR3 protein sequences are pooled into one entry, listed with their most common genes and DNA. The sample table shows some 98,000 distinct CDR3 sequences, and approximately 73% are seen once. Clones ranked in the top ten supply approximately 60% of the sample. Sequencing used sorted CD4+, CD8+, or CD8+CD57+ T cells (not recorded which) from PBMCs. The receptors derive from a human donor with aplastic anemia.

The chain joins TRBV24-1 to TRBJ1-5; unclear D gene. The CDR3 covers 12 residues. V was pared by 0 bases and J by 7 bases, with 3 bases between. Germline CDR1 and CDR2: KGHDR and SFDVKD. CDR3 loop: CATSDLNQPQHF. The CDR3 nucleotides read TGTGCCACCAGTGATTTGAACCAGCCCCAGCATTTT.

The chain carries TRBV5-6 and TRBJ2-5, with D tentatively TRBD2 (6 bases). CDR1 SGHDT and CDR2 YYEEEE come from the germline V gene. This CDR3 comprises 14 residues. Trimming took 2 bases from V and 1 from J, leaving 9 bases between them. CDR3: CASSFGGFQETQYF. In DNA, the CDR3 is TGTGCCAGCAGCTTCGGGGGATTCCAAGAGACCCAGTACTTC.

The J gene is TRBJ2-7, the V gene TRBV29-1; the D is unclear. V lost 4 bases to trimming and J lost 4 bases, with 14 bases between them. CDR3 length equals 13 residues. CDR1 SQVTM and CDR2 ANQGSEA come from the germline V gene. DNA of the CDR3: TGCAGCGTTGTTGTCGAGCCACATTACGAGCAGTACTTC. Translated: CSVVVEPHYEQYF.

The chain carries TRBV7-9 and TRBJ2-7, with TRBD2 as a possible D gene (6 bases). The CDR3 has 15 residues. Germline loops: CDR1 SEHNR, CDR2 FQNEAQ (reference sequence). V lost 5 bases and J lost 1, with 15 bases in between. In DNA, the CDR3 is TGTGCCAGCAGCCAAGCGTTCGGGGGATCCTACGAGCAGTACTTC. It encodes CASSQAFGGSYEQYF.